Listed here are 19 T cell receptor beta chains from one sample, sequenced in a study of tissue T cells after allogeneic stem cell transplantation. Time point specified: mouse harvest day 7 after allogeneic transplant. Mouse grafts combined 10^7 T-cell-depleted bone marrow cells with 10^6 splenic CD5+ T cells. Assay: immunoSEQ multiplex PCR; the TCRdb copy retains only in-frame clones and omits some. The sample has fewer than 3,500 clones, 50% to 55% seen once. Sequences were obtained from spleen. The origin of the receptors is a female BALB/c mouse given C57BL/6 T cells with graft-versus-host disease after an allogeneic hematopoietic cell transplant.

This clone was seen a handful of times. Gene names are the mouse ones. The CDR3 end is not reached by the read, which stops 1 residue before it; the germline J gene fills it in. The V gene is TRBV16, the J gene TRBJ1-1; D is uncertain. The V gene's germline CDR1 is SGHSA and CDR2 FRNQAP. The ends were cut back, 3 bases at V and 0 bases at J, with 5 bases in the middle. The length of the CDR3 is 13 residues. Partial CDR3 DNA: TGTGCAAGCAGCTTCGGAGCAAACACAGAAGTCTTC. Protein: CASSFGANTEVF. The whole CDR3 sequence reads CASSFGANTEVFF.

With regard to this clone: The genes and germline here are from mouse. The CDR3 goes on 1 residue after the read ends, and that part is filled in from the germline J gene. The chain uses TRBV12-1 and TRBJ1-2, with D perhaps TRBD1 (6 bases). This CDR3 is 13 amino acids long. Trimming stripped 4 bases from V and 1 base from J, with 9 bases between. CDR1 is SGHSN, CDR2 HYEKVE, per germline. This CDR3 is CASSRDINSDYTF. The CDR3 DNA, read in part, is TGTGCCAGCTCCCGGGACATAAACTCCGACTACACC. Variable domain in full (rest from reference TRBV12-1 and TRBJ1-2): DSGVVQSPRHIIKEKGGRSVLTCIPISGHSNVVWYQQTLGKELKFLIQHYEKVERDKGFLPSRFSVQQFDDYHSEMNMSALELEDSAMYFCASSRDINSDYTFGSGTRLLVI.

By share, this clone counts as large (0.1 to 1%). The germline and genes are mouse ones. Read sequence stops 1 residue before the CDR3 end, and the germline J gene provides the missing end. This CDR3 is also generated by other DNA sequences in the sample. This chain links TRBV19 with TRBJ2-1, with D perhaps TRBD1 (5 bases). The germline V gene has CDR1 FNHDT and CDR2 SITEND (reference sequence). This CDR3 is built from 16 residues. V was clipped by 2 bases and J by 0 bases, with 12 bases between them. CDR3 loop: CASSIRPGLNYAEQFF. The CDR3 bases that were read are TGTGCCAGCAGTATCCGCCCAGGGCTTAACTATGCTGAGCAGTTC. Full variable domain (missing parts from reference TRBV19 and TRBJ2-1): GGIITQTPKFLIGQEGQKLTLKCQQNFNHDTMYWYRQDSGKGLRLIYYSITENDLQKGDLSEGYDASREKKSSFSLTVTSAQKNEMAVFLCASSIRPGLNYAEQFFGPGTRLTVL.

About this clone itself: Genes and germline are mouse. From the germline J gene comes the end of the CDR3, since the read stops 1 residue before it. This chain connects TRBV13-3 to TRBJ2-3; TRBD2 aligns across 12 bases. V trimming: 5 bases; J trimming: 6 bases; junction bases outside the gene matches: 1. This CDR3 spans 13 amino acids. CDR1 is NNHDY, CDR2 SYVADS, per germline. The CDR3 loop reads CASRDWGGETLYF. CDR3 DNA, as far as it was read: TGTGCCAGCAGGGACTGGGGGGGGGAAACGCTGTAT.

A note on this clone: Germline and genes here are mouse. The CDR3 end falls 1 residue outside the read, so it is completed with the germline J gene. The chain has TRBV13-1 and TRBJ2-4; no definite D call. Germline V CDR1 and CDR2: NSHNY, SYGAGN. V lost 5 bases to trimming and J lost 8 bases, with 15 bases between them. The CDR3 spans 13 residues. The CDR3 region is CASSPGGERTLYF. The part of the CDR3 DNA that was read is TGTGCCAGCAGCCCCGGCGGGGAGCGCACCTTGTAC.

As regards this clone: The gene symbols are mouse symbols. The read gets to within 1 residue of the CDR3 end, and the germline J gene fills in the rest. This chain links TRBV19 with TRBJ1-3; D possibly corresponds to TRBD1 (5 bases). V lost 4 bases to trimming and J lost 1 base, with 6 bases between them. The CDR3 runs 13 residues. Germline CDR1 is FNHDT and CDR2 is SITEND (reference sequence). The sequenced part of the CDR3 DNA is TGTGCCAGCAGTTACAGGTCTGGAAATACGCTCTAT. Translation: CASSYRSGNTLY. In full, the CDR3 is CASSYRSGNTLYF. Looking up the rest from reference TRBV19 and TRBJ1-3 gives the full variable domain: GGIITQTPKFLIGQEGQKLTLKCQQNFNHDTMYWYRQDSGKGLRLIYYSITENDLQKGDLSEGYDASREKKSSFSLTVTSAQKNEMAVFLCASSYRSGNTLYFGEGSRLIVV.

As to this clone: Gene names denote mouse genes. The read halts 1 residue ahead of the CDR3 end, with the missing end drawn from the germline J gene. The chain employs TRBV12-1 and TRBJ2-7; D possibly uses TRBD1 or TRBD2 (5 bases each). The CDR3 runs 15 residues. V was clipped by 6 bases and J by 3 bases, with 20 bases between them. CDR1 and CDR2 (germline): SGHSN, HYEKVE. The chain's CDR3 is CASSQDRGAGYEQYF. The part of the CDR3 DNA that was read is TGTGCCAGCAGCCAAGATCGAGGGGCGGGCTATGAACAGTAC.

With regard to this clone: Gene and germline names: mouse. Read coverage stops 1 residue before the CDR3 terminus; the germline J gene supplies the remainder. The chain carries TRBV19 and TRBJ2-2, with D possibly matching TRBD2 (7 bases). The V and J ends lost 1 base and 2 bases respectively, with 15 bases between them. The CDR3 runs 17 residues. CDR1 is FNHDT and CDR2 is SITEND in the germline V gene (reference sequence). The covered CDR3 bases are TGTGCCAGCAGTATAAAGGGGGGCGCCTTGAACACCGGGCAGCTCTAC. Translated: CASSIKGGALNTGQLY. The CDR3 in its entirety is CASSIKGGALNTGQLYF.

A word on this clone: Genes and germline are mouse. The CDR3 is cut off 1 residue early in the read; its end comes from the germline J gene. This specimen includes other DNA sequences encoding the same CDR3. This chain links TRBV3 with TRBJ1-1; D gene ambiguous. The germline V gene has CDR1 SNHLY and CDR2 FYNGKV (reference sequence). Trimming removed 2 bases at V and 0 bases at J, with 4 bases between. This CDR3 is 13 amino acids long. CDR3 in amino acids: CASSLRQNTEVFF. The covered CDR3 bases are TGTGCCAGCAGCTTACGACAGAACACAGAAGTCTTC. The entire variable domain, with the rest obtained from reference TRBV3 and TRBJ1-1, is as follows: GPKVLQIPSHQIIDMGQMVTLNCDPVSNHLYFYWYKQILGQQMEFLVNFYNGKVMEKSKLFKDQFSVERPDGSYFTLKIQPTALEDSAVYFCASSLRQNTEVFFGKGTRLTVV.

About this clone itself: Gene names are the mouse ones. The read finishes 1 residue shy of the CDR3 end, and the germline J gene is used to complete it. The V and J genes are TRBV5 and TRBJ2-7, with 8 bases that match TRBD2. The CDR3 has 17 residues. CDR1 is LGHNA, CDR2 YNLKQL, per germline (reference sequence). The ends lost 0 bases at V and 0 bases at J; junction bases unmatched: 7. The part of the CDR3 DNA that was read is TGTGCCAGCAGCCAAGAGGAAGGGGGGGCTTTCTCCTATGAACAGTAC. This gives the protein CASSQEEGGAFSYEQY. The whole CDR3 sequence reads CASSQEEGGAFSYEQYF.

As concerns this clone: Gene labels here are mouse ones. Read coverage stops 1 residue before the CDR3 terminus; the germline J gene supplies the remainder. This sequence joins TRBV24 and TRBJ1-3; D is possibly TRBD1 (5 bases). The CDR3 has 16 amino acids. Germline loops: CDR1 KGHTA, CDR2 FRNEEI. The V end was cut by 3 bases, the J end by 0 bases, with 12 bases between. CDR3 sequence reads: CASSLPSTDSGNTLYF. CDR3 bases read: TGTGCCAGCAGTCTTCCCTCGACAGATTCTGGAAATACGCTCTAT.

This clone ranks as hyperexpanded. Any gene name here is a mouse gene name. The read stops 1 residue short of the end of the CDR3; the missing end is completed from the germline J gene. The J gene is TRBJ1-4, the V gene TRBV29, with 9 positions matching TRBD1. CDR1 is MSHET, CDR2 SYDVDS, per germline. J lost 7 bases, V lost 4 bases, and 7 bases had no gene match. This CDR3 is 15 amino acids long. CDR3 residues: CASSSGGQGSERLFF. The sequenced CDR3 bases are TGTGCTAGCAGTTCAGGCGGACAGGGGAGCGAAAGATTATTT.

Points on this clone: The gene names here belong to mouse. The CDR3 end lies 1 residue beyond the end of the read and is filled in from the germline J gene. The chain uses TRBV26 and TRBJ1-3, with a possible D match to TRBD1 (5 bases). V lost 2 bases to trimming and J lost 0 bases, with 8 bases between them. This CDR3 is built from 15 residues. Germline CDR1 reads KGHPV; CDR2 reads FQNQEV (reference sequence). The chain's CDR3 is CASSLGGYSGNTLYF. The part of the CDR3 DNA that was read is TGTGCCAGCAGTCTGGGGGGGTATTCTGGAAATACGCTCTAT. Complete variable domain (other parts from reference TRBV26 and TRBJ1-3): NSKVIQTPRYLVKGQGQKAKMRCIPEKGHPVVFWYQQNKNNEFKFLINFQNQEVLQQIDMTEKRFSAECPSNSPCSLEIQSSEAGDSALYLCASSLGGYSGNTLYFGEGSRLIVV.

This clone is labeled large (0.1 to 1%). Germline and genes here are mouse. The CDR3 end lies 1 residue beyond the end of the read and is filled in from the germline J gene. V usage is TRBV14 and J usage is TRBJ1-2, with 11 bases matching TRBD1. Germline-derived CDR1 and CDR2 are SGHDT and FRDEAV. This CDR3 has 14 residues. The V gene end was trimmed by 4 bases and the J gene end by 3 bases; junction bases not matched to a gene: 2. CDR3: CASSRTGGDSDYTF. The sequenced CDR3 bases are TGTGCCAGCAGTCGGACAGGGGGCGACTCCGACTACACC.

A note on this clone: Germline and genes: mouse. CDR3 bases read: TGTGCCAGCAGCTTACGACTGGGGGAAAACACCTTGTAC. Its protein product is CASSLRLGENTLY. The complete CDR3 protein is CASSLRLGENTLYF. The chain joins TRBV3 to TRBJ2-4, with 9 bases aligning to TRBD2. The read gets to within 1 residue of the CDR3 end, and the germline J gene fills in the rest. Germline lookup yields CDR1 SNHLY and CDR2 FYNGKV (reference sequence). The CDR3 covers 14 residues. The junction had 1 base not matched to a gene; V was cut back by 2 bases and J by 4 bases.

For this clone: Here the gene names and germline are mouse. The sequence runs out 1 residue before the end of the CDR3; the remainder is reconstructed from the germline J gene. The chain is built from TRBV3 and TRBJ1-3; 8 bases match TRBD1. This CDR3 is built from 15 residues. Unmatched junction bases numbered 2, after V lost 4 bases and J lost 0 bases. The germline gives CDR1 SNHLY, CDR2 FYNGKV (reference sequence). The sequenced CDR3 bases are TGTGCCAGCAGCTCGGGACAGGCTTCTGGAAATACGCTCTAT. Translation gives CASSSGQASGNTLY. The full CDR3 reads CASSSGQASGNTLYF.

On this clone: Gene names denote mouse genes. Sequencing ends 1 residue short of the CDR3 end; the germline J gene provides the rest. This rearrangement joins TRBV16 to TRBJ1-1; D gene ambiguous. V gave up 1 base and J gave up 3 bases, with 3 bases separating them. The CDR3 sequence is 12 residues long. Germline CDR1 SGHSA, CDR2 FRNQAP. CDR3 DNA (partial): TGTGCAAGCAGCTTAGTTTACACAGAAGTCTTC. The encoded protein is CASSLVYTEVF. The CDR3, in full, reads CASSLVYTEVFF.

In its sample, this clone is large (0.1 to 1%). Mouse names are used for the genes. Sequencing ends 1 residue short of the CDR3 end; the germline J gene provides the rest. The V and J genes are TRBV29 and TRBJ1-1, with D perhaps matching TRBD1 (5 bases). V was pared by 4 bases and J by 0 bases, with 6 bases between. This CDR3 comprises 13 residues. The germline gives CDR1 MSHET, CDR2 SYDVDS. The CDR3 protein is CASSSGQNTEVFF. CDR3 DNA (partial): TGTGCTAGCAGTTCGGGACAGAACACAGAAGTCTTC.

This clone came up once. Gene names follow the mouse nomenclature. Read data end 1 residue before the CDR3 end; the end is taken from the germline J gene. This chain uses TRBV4 with TRBJ2-2; the D gene could be TRBD1 or TRBD2 (6 bases each). The germline V gene encodes CDR1 LGHDT and CDR2 YNNKQL (reference sequence). The CDR3 spans 16 residues. V gave up 5 bases and J gave up 0 bases, with 13 bases separating them. The CDR3 sequence: CASSLHGGANTGQLYF. The CDR3 bases that were read are TGTGCCAGCAGCCTCCACGGGGGCGCAAACACCGGGCAGCTCTAC.